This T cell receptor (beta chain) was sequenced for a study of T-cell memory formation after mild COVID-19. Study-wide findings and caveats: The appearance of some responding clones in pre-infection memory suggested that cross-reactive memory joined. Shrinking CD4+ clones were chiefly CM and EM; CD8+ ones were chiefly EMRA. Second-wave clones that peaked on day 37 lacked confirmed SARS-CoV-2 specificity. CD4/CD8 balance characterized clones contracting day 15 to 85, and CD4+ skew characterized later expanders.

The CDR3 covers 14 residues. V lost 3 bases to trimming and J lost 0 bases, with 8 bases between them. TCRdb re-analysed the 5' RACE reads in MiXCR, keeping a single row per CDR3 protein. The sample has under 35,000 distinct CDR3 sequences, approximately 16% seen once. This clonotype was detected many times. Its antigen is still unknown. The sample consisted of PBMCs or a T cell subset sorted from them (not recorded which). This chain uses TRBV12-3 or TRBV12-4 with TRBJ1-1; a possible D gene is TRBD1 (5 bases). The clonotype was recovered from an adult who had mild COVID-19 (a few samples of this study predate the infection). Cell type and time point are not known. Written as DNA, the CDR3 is TGTGCCAGCAGTTTGGACAACTTGAACACTGAAGCTTTCTTT. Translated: CASSLDNLNTEAFF.